This TCR beta chain was observed in a study of siplizumab effects on memory and regulatory T cells. The CDR3 loop spans 20 amino acids. Per germline, CDR1 SGDLS and CDR2 YYNGEE. Trimming removed 0 bases from V and 4 bases from J; junction bases left unmatched: 14. Clones were sequenced by immunoSEQ multiplex PCR, and TCRdb holds only the in-frame ones, with some missing. The repertoire has around 95,000 clones, approximately 94% of them found once; the top ten carry 1% to 1.5%. The chain is built from TRBV9 and TRBJ2-2; 11 bases are a match to TRBD2. The sequence was collected from a human donor in good health. The specimen was non-Treg CD4+ T cells sorted from blood. CDR3 nucleotides: TGTGCCAGCAGCGTAGGTGGGACTAGCGGAGGAAAAGGCGGCACCGGGGAGCTGTTTTTT. Its translation is CASSVGGTSGGKGGTGELFF.